These T cell receptor beta chains were read from a single sample in a study of T cell responses to AZD1222 COVID-19 vaccine. Generated by immunoSEQ multiplex PCR, the TCRdb table keeps only in-frame clones and is missing some. In the table there are some 96,000 clones, 87% of which are singletons. This sample comprised peripheral blood, obtained on day 0 of MenACWY control vaccination. These receptors were obtained from an adult in good health. Each CDR3 is given with its conserved first and last residue. Fields, in order: CDR3 protein, CDR3 DNA, J gene, clone size, D gene, V gene. D genes are given only for firm matches. Clone size is not always given. Where it is, it says once, few, many or a class for expanded clones.

CDR3 protein: CASSRGSGFYEQYF
CDR3 DNA: TGTGCCAGCAGCCGGGGGTCTGGGTTCTACGAGCAGTACTTC
J gene: TRBJ2-7
clone size: -
D gene: -
V gene: TRBV3-1/TRBV3-2

CDR3 protein: CASRAFGEDYTGELFF
CDR3 DNA: TGTGCCAGCAGAGCGTTCGGGGAGGACTACACCGGGGAGCTGTTTTTT
J gene: TRBJ2-2
clone size: -
D gene: -
V gene: TRBV27

CDR3 protein: CASWGGGTYEQYF
CDR3 DNA: TGTGCCAGTTGGGGCGGGGGAACCTACGAGCAGTACTTC
J gene: TRBJ2-7
clone size: -
D gene: TRBD2
V gene: TRBV19

CDR3 protein: CASSPRTGLNEKLFF
CDR3 DNA: TGTGCCAGCAGCCCGCGGACAGGGCTCAATGAAAAACTGTTTTTT
J gene: TRBJ1-4
clone size: once
D gene: TRBD1
V gene: TRBV7-9

CDR3 protein: CASSTRTGPRVTCEQYF
CDR3 DNA: TGTGCCAGCAGCACTAGGACAGGCCCTAGGGTGACATGCGAGCAGTACTTC
J gene: TRBJ2-7
clone size: once
D gene: TRBD1
V gene: TRBV11-3

CDR3 protein: CASSQDAGSYGYTF
CDR3 DNA: TGTGCCAGCAGCCAAGATGCAGGCTCCTATGGCTACACCTTC
J gene: TRBJ1-2
clone size: -
D gene: -
V gene: TRBV4-2

CDR3 protein: CVTGPSGYGYTF
CDR3 DNA: TGCGTGACAGGACCGTCTGGCTATGGCTACACCTTC
J gene: TRBJ1-2
clone size: -
D gene: -
V gene: TRBV29-1

CDR3 protein: CASSPPGLAGGHEQFF
CDR3 DNA: TGTGCCAGCAGCCCGCCCGGACTAGCGGGGGGACATGAGCAGTTCTTC
J gene: TRBJ2-1
clone size: -
D gene: TRBD2
V gene: TRBV7-8

CDR3 protein: CASRDHQEWETQYF
CDR3 DNA: TGCGCCAGCAGAGACCATCAGGAATGGGAGACCCAGTACTTC
J gene: TRBJ2-5
clone size: few
D gene: -
V gene: TRBV10-1

CDR3 protein: CASSLGGGTNTEAFF
CDR3 DNA: TGTGCCAGCAGCTTGGGTGGGGGCACAAACACTGAAGCTTTCTTT
J gene: TRBJ1-1
clone size: -
D gene: -
V gene: TRBV5-4

CDR3 protein: CASSEARTDYYGYTF
CDR3 DNA: TGTGCCAGCAGTGAAGCTAGGACAGACTACTATGGCTACACCTTC
J gene: TRBJ1-2
clone size: -
D gene: -
V gene: TRBV6-1

CDR3 protein: CASSLVLWEGSGANVLTF
CDR3 DNA: TGTGCCAGCAGCTTAGTACTTTGGGAGGGGTCTGGGGCCAACGTCCTGACTTTC
J gene: TRBJ2-6
clone size: -
D gene: TRBD2
V gene: TRBV7-2